Presented here are 32 T cell receptor beta chains from one specimen sequenced in a study of blood T cell repertoires in COVID-19 (dated by TCRdb to about 2020). The library was made by the immunoSEQ multiplex PCR assay. In TCRdb, the immuneACCESS table is reduced to in-frame sequences with V and J assigned. These tables do not hold every clone; where another copy was compared, an unresolved V gene accounts for under half, and the others remain unexplained. The sample table shows more than 85,000 clones, and 90% are seen once. Clones ranked in the top ten supply about 1.7% of the sample. The sequencing sample was made of peripheral blood. These receptors were obtained from a man in his 60s with acute or convalescent COVID-19.

The chain employs TRBV7-3 and TRBJ1-1; D uncertain. The germline CDR1 and CDR2 sequences are SGHTA and FQGTGA. Trimming removed 2 bases from V and 3 bases from J, with 7 bases in between. There are 13 residues in the CDR3. CDR3 amino acids: CASSLRDYTEAFF. CDR3 bases: TGTGCCAGCAGCTTACGAGACTACACTGAAGCTTTCTTT.

The chain combines TRBV3-1 (or the pseudogene TRBV3-2) with TRBJ2-3; no clear D. Germline-derived CDR1 and CDR2 are LGHDT and YNNKEL (reference sequence). Trimming removed 3 bases from V and 0 bases from J, with 4 bases in between. This CDR3 comprises 13 residues. The DNA for the CDR3 is TGTGCCAGCAGCCACCTAAGCACAGATACGCAGTATTTT. Protein product: CASSHLSTDTQYF.

This chain links TRBV19 with TRBJ2-1; maybe TRBD2 (6 bases). The CDR3 length is 15 residues. Deletions cut 1 base from V and 5 bases from J, with 12 bases between. Germline assignment: CDR1 LNHDA and CDR2 SQIVND (reference sequence). DNA for the CDR3: TGTGCCAGTAGTATAGGCGCGGGAATGCACAATGAGCAGTTCTTC. As protein: CASSIGAGMHNEQFF.

The chain uses TRBV3-1 (or the pseudogene TRBV3-2) and TRBJ2-7, with D uncertain. The CDR3 consists of 12 residues. Germline V CDR1 and CDR2: LGHDT, YNNKEL (reference sequence). The germline V and J ends were trimmed by 0 bases and 2 bases, with 2 bases remaining between them. The CDR3 nucleotides read TGTGCCAGCAGCCAAGATACCTACGAGCAGTACTTC. The encoded protein is CASSQDTYEQYF.

This clone occurred once. The gene calls are TRBV4-3 and TRBJ2-2; tentatively, D is TRBD1 (6 bases). Germline V CDR1 and CDR2: LGHNA, YSLEER. The CDR3 extends over 14 amino acids. Trimming cost V 6 bases and J 2 bases, with 10 bases left between them. The CDR3 loop is CASSPGTNTGELFF. The CDR3 region has the DNA TGCGCCAGCAGTCCAGGGACAAACACCGGGGAGCTGTTTTTT.

The gene calls are TRBV19 and TRBJ2-3; maybe TRBD2 (5 bases). CDR3 size: 14 residues. V lost 4 bases, J lost 3 bases, and 11 bases lay in between. CDR1 LNHDA and CDR2 SQIVND come from the germline V gene (reference sequence). DNA of the CDR3: TGTGCCAGTAGTACGGGGTTGGGGACAGATACGCAGTATTTT. It codes for CASSTGLGTDTQYF.

The chain joins TRBV11-3 to TRBJ2-7; TRBD2 might be the D (5 bases). The germline V gene has CDR1 SGHNT and CDR2 YENEEA. Trimming pared 5 bases from V and 6 bases from J, leaving 11 bases between. The CDR3 has 12 residues. CDR3 nucleotide sequence: TGTGCCAGCAGCCCCGGCGGAGGCGAGCAGTACTTC. It specifies CASSPGGGEQYF.

V usage is TRBV5-5 and J usage is TRBJ1-1; D perhaps matches TRBD1 (5 bases). The V gene's germline CDR1 is SGHKS and CDR2 YYEKEE (reference sequence). V dropped 4 bases and J dropped 1 base, with 14 bases sitting between them. This CDR3 has 15 residues. The DNA of the CDR3 is TGTGCCAGCAGCAACTCCGTTGACAGGAACACTGAAGCTTTCTTT. Translated: CASSNSVDRNTEAFF.

The chain recombines TRBV11-3 with TRBJ2-2; TRBD2 matches 15 bases. CDR1 and CDR2 from the germline V gene are SGHNT and YENEEA. The CDR3 contains 20 residues. V gave up 5 bases and J gave up 10 bases; unmatched junction bases: 20. The CDR3 sequence is CASSLRRSTPGLAGGVELFF. The CDR3 DNA reads as TGTGCCAGCAGCCTCCGACGCTCGACACCGGGACTAGCGGGAGGAGTGGAGCTGTTTTTT.

DNA of the CDR3: TGTGCCAGCAGCAAGACAGGGGGCAGAGGATTTACCGGGGAGCTGTTTTTT. This encodes CASSKTGGRGFTGELFF. The chain is built from TRBV9 and TRBJ2-2; 10 nucleotides line up with TRBD1. The trim removed 4 bases at V and 5 bases at J, leaving 11 bases unmatched. Germline CDR1 and CDR2: SGDLS and YYNGEE. This CDR3 region has 17 residues. The full variable domain, in which reference TRBV9 and TRBJ2-2 provide the parts outside the CDR3, is DSGVTQTPKHLITATGQRVTLRCSPRSGDLSVYWYQQSLDQGLQFLIQYYNGEERAKGNILERFSAQQFPDLHSELNLSSLELGDSALYFCASSKTGGRGFTGELFFGEGSRLTVL.

This rearrangement joins TRBV4-1 to TRBJ2-7; possibly TRBD2 for D (6 bases). The germline V and J ends were trimmed by 1 base and 4 bases, with 14 bases remaining between them. This CDR3 spans 15 amino acids. Germline V CDR1 and CDR2: MGHRA, YSYEKL. CDR3 DNA sequence: TGCGCCAGCAGCCAAGTTCTAGCGTTAAGATACGAGCAGTACTTC. This codes for CASSQVLALRYEQYF.

The chain employs TRBV5-1 and TRBJ2-7, with a tentative D call TRBD2 (6 bases). CDR1 SGHRS and CDR2 YFSETQ come from the germline V gene. The length of the CDR3 is 14 residues. The germline V and J ends were trimmed by 3 bases and 5 bases, with 15 bases remaining between them. CDR3 amino acids: CASSWGERGDEQYF. CDR3 DNA sequence: TGCGCCAGCAGCTGGGGGGAGCGCGGGGACGAGCAGTACTTC.

The chain is built from TRBV5-1 and TRBJ1-6; TRBD1 is a possible D gene (5 bases). V lost 5 bases to trimming and J lost 7 bases, with 16 bases between them. The CDR3 has 15 amino acids. The germline V gene has CDR1 SGHRS and CDR2 YFSETQ. The CDR3 protein is CASRKGVSENSPLHF. CDR3 sequence (DNA): TGCGCCAGCAGAAAAGGGGTGTCGGAGAATTCACCCCTCCACTTT.

Here the CDR3 reads CASSSDRVGEKLFF. CDR3 DNA: TGTGCCAGCAGCTCGGACAGGGTTGGTGAAAAACTGTTTTTT. The chain joins TRBV5-4 to TRBJ1-4, with 8 bases lining up with TRBD1. CDR3 length: 14 residues. Germline values: CDR1 SGHNT, CDR2 YYREEE (reference sequence). V shed 3 bases, J shed 7 bases, and the junction held 5 bases outside the gene matches.

This chain connects TRBV5-6 to TRBJ2-3; a possible D gene is TRBD1 (5 bases). The ends were cut back, 0 bases at V and 2 bases at J, with 10 bases in the middle. CDR3 length equals 15 residues. Germline V gives CDR1 SGHDT, CDR2 YYEEEE. The CDR3 nucleotides are TGTGCCAGCAGCTTGGGACAGAAATACACAGATACGCAGTATTTT. Amino acids: CASSLGQKYTDTQYF.

Comments on this clone: The sample has other DNA sequences that encode this CDR3 too. The chain employs TRBV5-1 and TRBJ1-5, with 8 positions matching TRBD1. The CDR3 loop spans 14 amino acids. From germline, CDR1 is SGHRS and CDR2 YFSETQ. Unmatched junction bases numbered 3, after V lost 3 bases and J lost 4 bases. For the CDR3, the DNA is TGCGCCAGCAGCTCCGGGACAGGTAATCAGCCCCAGCATTTT. Encoded protein: CASSSGTGNQPQHF.

There are a few counts of this clone. The chain joins TRBV25-1 to TRBJ1-2, with TRBD1 identical over 7 bases. There are 14 residues in the CDR3. V trimming: 1 base; J trimming: 8 bases; junction bases outside the gene matches: 7. Germline values: CDR1 MGHDK, CDR2 SYGVNS. Written as DNA, the CDR3 is TGTGCCAGCAGTGAATCGGGACAGAGCTGGGGCTACACCTTC. Its translation is CASSESGQSWGYTF.

The rearrangement links TRBV5-1 to TRBJ2-2, with 10 positions matching TRBD2. This CDR3 has 16 residues. The V segment lost 4 bases and the J segment 6 bases; nucleotides outside the gene matches: 9. Germline CDR1 SGHRS, CDR2 YFSETQ. In DNA form, the CDR3 reads TGCGCCAGCAGCCCGAAGGGACTAGCGTTATCCGGGGAGCTGTTTTTT. Its translation is CASSPKGLALSGELFF.

The rearrangement joins TRBV3-1 (or the pseudogene TRBV3-2) to TRBJ2-7, with 10 bases identical to TRBD2. V was clipped by 1 base and J by 4 bases; unmatched bases: 10. This CDR3 is 17 amino acids long. Germline values: CDR1 LGHDT, CDR2 YNNKEL (reference sequence). CDR3 residues: CASSQGARLAGLYEQYF. Here the CDR3 DNA reads TGTGCCAGCAGCCAAGGAGCCCGACTAGCGGGCCTTTACGAGCAGTACTTC.

The V call is TRBV19, the J call TRBJ1-5, with 9 nucleotides matching TRBD1. This CDR3 is 17 amino acids long. Germline V CDR1 and CDR2: LNHDA, SQIVND (reference sequence). J lost 6 bases, V lost 1 base, and 10 bases had no gene match. The CDR3 loop reads CASSIVFWTGAGQPQHF. CDR3 nucleotide sequence: TGTGCCAGTAGTATAGTGTTCTGGACAGGGGCTGGTCAGCCCCAGCATTTT.

V and J are TRBV27 and TRBJ2-7; no firm D call. Trimming removed 4 bases from V and 2 bases from J, with 15 bases in between. The CDR3 runs 15 residues. Looked up from germline, CDR1 is MNHEY and CDR2 is SMNVEV (reference sequence). CDR3 sequence: CASSWARPHTYEQYF. The CDR3 coding sequence is TGTGCCAGCAGTTGGGCCAGACCCCATACCTACGAGCAGTACTTC.

The chain employs TRBV27 and TRBJ1-4; no definite D call. Looked up from germline, CDR1 is MNHEY and CDR2 is SMNVEV (reference sequence). CDR3 length: 14 amino acids. Between the trimmed V and J ends, which lost 6 bases and 5 bases, there was a span of 13 bases. The CDR3 region is CASSPGSRNEKLFF. DNA for the CDR3: TGTGCCAGCAGCCCCGGGTCTCGGAATGAAAAACTGTTTTTT.

V gene TRBV6-2 or TRBV6-3 combines with J gene TRBJ2-7, with 8 bases fitting TRBD2. The CDR3 has 14 residues. CDR1 and CDR2 (germline): MNHEY, SVGEGT. Trimming at V came to 6 bases and at J to 7 bases, leaving 11 bases not matched to a gene. The CDR3 spells CASSPREGRKEQYF. CDR3 in DNA: TGTGCCAGCAGCCCCCGGGAGGGGCGCAAGGAGCAGTACTTC.

The chain combines TRBV7-3 with TRBJ2-5; possibly TRBD2 for D (5 bases). Germline values: CDR1 SGHTA, CDR2 FQGTGA. This CDR3 comprises 13 residues. The V end lost 3 bases, the J end lost 5 bases, and 10 bases lay between the germline ends. The DNA of the CDR3 is TGTGCCAGCAGCTTCGACCCGGGGGAGACCCAGTACTTC. Encoded protein: CASSFDPGETQYF.

Written as DNA, the CDR3 is TGTGCCACCAGTGATGCGACTAGCGGGAGATACGAGCAGTACTTC. The encoded protein is CATSDATSGRYEQYF. The chain employs TRBV24-1 and TRBJ2-7; 12 nucleotides align to TRBD2. This CDR3 contains 15 residues. Trimming removed 3 bases from V and 4 bases from J; junction bases left unmatched: 3. CDR1 and CDR2 (germline): KGHDR, SFDVKD.

This chain links TRBV6-5 with TRBJ2-3; perhaps TRBD1 as D (6 bases). The CDR3 sequence is 15 residues long. Trimming removed 2 bases from V and 2 bases from J, with 11 bases in between. CDR1 and CDR2 (germline): MNHEY, SVGAGI. The CDR3 protein is CASSYGRGYTDTQYF. CDR3 nucleotides: TGTGCCAGCAGTTACGGCAGGGGCTACACAGATACGCAGTATTTT.

The chain employs TRBV18 and TRBJ1-6; D is unclear. Trimming took off 0 bases at V and 0 bases at J, with 9 bases between the two ends. Germline CDR1 and CDR2: KGHSH and LQKENI. The CDR3 sequence is 17 residues long. The CDR3 DNA reads TGTGCCAGCTCACCACCGGCGGGGAGCTCCTATAATTCACCCCTCCACTTT. Amino acid sequence: CASSPPAGSSYNSPLHF.

The chain employs TRBV6-6 and TRBJ1-1, with D maybe TRBD1 (5 bases). With 8 bases removed from V and 5 bases from J, the gap between germline ends came to 15 bases. The CDR3 is 13 amino acids. The germline V gene has CDR1 MNHNY and CDR2 SVGAGI (reference sequence). CDR3 sequence reads: CASFRVGGTEAFF. Written as DNA, the CDR3 is TGTGCCAGCTTTCGTGTGGGGGGTACTGAAGCTTTCTTT.

The J gene is TRBJ2-7, the V gene TRBV28, with D perhaps matching TRBD2 (6 bases). This CDR3 has 14 residues. V lost 10 bases and J lost 6, with 22 bases in between. Germline V gene data show CDR1 as MDHEN and CDR2 as SYDVKM. This CDR3 is CATLREYRVSEQYF. As DNA, the CDR3 is TGTGCCACACTCCGGGAGTACCGAGTTTCCGAGCAGTACTTC.

The V call is TRBV21-1, the J call TRBJ2-7; the D call TRBD2 from the table was never checked on the DNA. TRBV21-1 is a pseudogene locus. The CDR3 sequence is 16 residues long. The CDR3 coding sequence is TGTGCCAGCAGCAAAGAAGGGACTAGCGGGACCTACGAGCAGTACTTC. This codes for CASSKEGTSGTYEQYF.

A single count supports this clone. The chain uses TRBV28 and TRBJ2-7; D is possibly TRBD2 (5 bases). V lost 5 bases and J lost 2, with 16 bases in between. The germline V gene has CDR1 MDHEN and CDR2 SYDVKM. This CDR3 is 15 amino acids long. CDR3 in amino acids: CASSHGLYVPYEQYF. CDR3 sequence (DNA): TGTGCCAGCAGTCACGGACTCTACGTCCCCTACGAGCAGTACTTC.

V usage is TRBV6-5 and J usage is TRBJ1-5, with TRBD1 matching over 12 bases. The CDR3 length is 15 residues. Germline-derived CDR1 and CDR2 are MNHEY and SVGAGI. V was pared by 6 bases and J by 7 bases, with 7 bases of the junction left unmatched. The CDR3 is CASSPGTGGFQPQHF. In DNA form, the CDR3 reads TGTGCCAGCAGCCCCGGGACAGGGGGCTTCCAGCCCCAGCATTTT.